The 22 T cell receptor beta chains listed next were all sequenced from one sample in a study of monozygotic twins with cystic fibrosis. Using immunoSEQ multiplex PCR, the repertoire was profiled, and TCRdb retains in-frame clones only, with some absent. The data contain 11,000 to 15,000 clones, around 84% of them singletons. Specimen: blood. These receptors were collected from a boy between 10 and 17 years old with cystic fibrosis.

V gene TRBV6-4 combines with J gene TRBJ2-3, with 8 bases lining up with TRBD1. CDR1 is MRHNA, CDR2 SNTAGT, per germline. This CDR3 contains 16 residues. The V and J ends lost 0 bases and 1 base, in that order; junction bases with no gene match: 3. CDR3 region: CASSDSDREGTDTQYF. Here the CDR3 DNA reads TGTGCCAGCAGTGACTCGGACAGGGAAGGCACAGATACGCAGTATTTT.

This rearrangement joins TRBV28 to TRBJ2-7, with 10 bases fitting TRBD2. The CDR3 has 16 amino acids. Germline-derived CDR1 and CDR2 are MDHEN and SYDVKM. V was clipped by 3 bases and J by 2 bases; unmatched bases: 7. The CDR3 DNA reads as TGTGCCAGCAGTTTGTCTAGCGGGAGTGTTCCCTACGAGCAGTACTTC. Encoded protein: CASSLSSGSVPYEQYF.

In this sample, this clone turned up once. CDR3 region: CAWFGGGEAAFF. CDR3 in DNA: TGTGCCTGGTTTGGGGGGGGCGAGGCAGCTTTCTTT. The rearrangement links TRBV30 to TRBJ1-1, with D possibly TRBD1 on 6 matching bases. V gave up 5 bases and J gave up 10 bases, with 17 bases separating them. This CDR3 is built from 12 residues. The V gene's germline CDR1 is GTSNPN and CDR2 SVGIG (reference sequence).

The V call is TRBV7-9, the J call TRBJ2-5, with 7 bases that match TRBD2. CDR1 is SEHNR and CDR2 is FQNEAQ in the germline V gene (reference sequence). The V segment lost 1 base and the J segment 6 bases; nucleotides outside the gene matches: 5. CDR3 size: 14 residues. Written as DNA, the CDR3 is TGTGCCAGCAGCTTAGGGGGAGGGCCGCAGACCCAGTACTTC. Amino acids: CASSLGGGPQTQYF.

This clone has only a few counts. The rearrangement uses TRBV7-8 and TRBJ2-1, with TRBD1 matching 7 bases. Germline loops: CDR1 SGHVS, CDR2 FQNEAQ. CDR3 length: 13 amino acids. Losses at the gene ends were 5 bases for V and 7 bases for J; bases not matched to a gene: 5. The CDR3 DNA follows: TGTGCCAGCAGCACCATGACAGGGAATGAGCAGTTCTTC. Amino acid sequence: CASSTMTGNEQFF.

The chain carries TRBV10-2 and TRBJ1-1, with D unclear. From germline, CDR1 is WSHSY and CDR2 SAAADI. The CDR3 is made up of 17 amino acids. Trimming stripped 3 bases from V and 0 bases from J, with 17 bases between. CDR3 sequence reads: CASSDRLLGRMNTEAFF. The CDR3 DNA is TGCGCCAGCAGTGATAGGCTATTGGGCCGCATGAACACTGAAGCTTTCTTT.

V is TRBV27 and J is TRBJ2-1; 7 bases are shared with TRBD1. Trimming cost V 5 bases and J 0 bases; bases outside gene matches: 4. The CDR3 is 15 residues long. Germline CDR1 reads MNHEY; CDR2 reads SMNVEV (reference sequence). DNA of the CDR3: TGTGCCAGCAGTCCCAGGGGGTTCTCCTACAATGAGCAGTTCTTC. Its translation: CASSPRGFSYNEQFF.

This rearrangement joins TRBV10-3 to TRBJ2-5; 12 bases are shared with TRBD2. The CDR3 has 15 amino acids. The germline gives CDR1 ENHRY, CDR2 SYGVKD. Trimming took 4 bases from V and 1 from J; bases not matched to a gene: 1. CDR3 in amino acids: CAISALAGGQETQYF. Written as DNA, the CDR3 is TGTGCCATCAGTGCACTAGCGGGGGGCCAAGAGACCCAGTACTTC.

The CDR3: CASSLSGNQETQYF. The DNA for the CDR3 is TGTGCCAGCAGCTTATCGGGAAACCAAGAGACCCAGTACTTC. The chain recombines TRBV7-9 with TRBJ2-5, with a possible D match to TRBD2 (5 bases). Between the trimmed V and J ends, which lost 2 bases and 0 bases, there was a span of 7 bases. The germline CDR1 and CDR2 sequences are SEHNR and FQNEAQ (reference sequence). CDR3 length equals 14 residues.

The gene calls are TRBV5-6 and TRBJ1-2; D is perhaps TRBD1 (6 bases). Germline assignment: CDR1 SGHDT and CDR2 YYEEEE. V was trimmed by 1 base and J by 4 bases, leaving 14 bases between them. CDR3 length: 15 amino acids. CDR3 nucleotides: TGTGCCAGCAGCTTGATCCAGGGGAATTTCTATGGCTACACCTTC. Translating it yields CASSLIQGNFYGYTF.

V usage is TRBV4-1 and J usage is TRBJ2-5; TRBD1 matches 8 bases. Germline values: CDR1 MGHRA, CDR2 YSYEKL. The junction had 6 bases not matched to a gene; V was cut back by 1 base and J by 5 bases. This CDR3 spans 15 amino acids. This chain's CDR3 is CASSQGPGGAETQYF. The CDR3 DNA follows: TGCGCCAGCAGCCAAGGCCCAGGGGGCGCGGAGACCCAGTACTTC.

For the CDR3, the DNA is TGTGCCAGCAGCCTAGCGGGGGGGAGTTCGGATACGCAGTATTTT. As protein: CASSLAGGSSDTQYF. This sequence joins TRBV6-4 and TRBJ2-3; 12 bases are a match to TRBD2. Trimming removed 6 bases from V and 6 bases from J; junction bases left unmatched: 7. In germline, CDR1 is MRHNA, CDR2 SNTAGT. The CDR3 totals 15 residues.

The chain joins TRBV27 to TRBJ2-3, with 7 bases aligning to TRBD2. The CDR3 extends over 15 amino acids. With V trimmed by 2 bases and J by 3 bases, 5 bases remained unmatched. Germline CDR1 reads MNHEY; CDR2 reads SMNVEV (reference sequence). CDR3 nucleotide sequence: TGTGCCAGCAGTTTAAGGGACTACTCGACAGATACGCAGTATTTT. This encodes CASSLRDYSTDTQYF.

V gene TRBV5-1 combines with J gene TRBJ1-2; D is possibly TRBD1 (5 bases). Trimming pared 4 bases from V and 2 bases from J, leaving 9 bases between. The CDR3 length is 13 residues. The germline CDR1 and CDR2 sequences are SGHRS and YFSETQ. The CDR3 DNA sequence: TGCGCCAGCAGCGACAGAGCCAACTATGGCTACACCTTC. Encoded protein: CASSDRANYGYTF.

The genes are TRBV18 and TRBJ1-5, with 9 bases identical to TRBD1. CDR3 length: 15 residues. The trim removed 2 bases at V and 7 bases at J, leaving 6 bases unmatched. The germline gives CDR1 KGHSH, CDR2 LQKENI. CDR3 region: CASSPGTGTLQPQHF. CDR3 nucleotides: TGTGCCAGCTCACCAGGGACAGGGACACTCCAGCCCCAGCATTTT.

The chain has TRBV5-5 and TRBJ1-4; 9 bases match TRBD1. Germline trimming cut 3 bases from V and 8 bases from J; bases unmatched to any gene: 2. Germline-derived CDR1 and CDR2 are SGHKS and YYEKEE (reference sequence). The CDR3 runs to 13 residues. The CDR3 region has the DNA TGTGCCAGCAGCTGGACAGGGGTCGAAAAACTGTTTTTT. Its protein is CASSWTGVEKLFF.

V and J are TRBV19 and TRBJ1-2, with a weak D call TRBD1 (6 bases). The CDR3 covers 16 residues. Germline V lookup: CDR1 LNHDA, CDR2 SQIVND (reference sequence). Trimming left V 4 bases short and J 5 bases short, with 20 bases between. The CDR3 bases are TGTGCCAGTAGTACCCAAGGACAGTCGATTTCGTATGGCTACACCTTC. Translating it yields CASSTQGQSISYGYTF.

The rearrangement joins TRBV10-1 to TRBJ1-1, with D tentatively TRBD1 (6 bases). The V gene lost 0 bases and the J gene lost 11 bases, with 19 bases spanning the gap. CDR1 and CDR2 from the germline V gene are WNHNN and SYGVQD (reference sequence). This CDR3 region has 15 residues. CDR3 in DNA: TGCGCCAGCAGTGAGTCGACATATGGGAACAGGGAGGCTTTCTTT. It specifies CASSESTYGNREAFF.

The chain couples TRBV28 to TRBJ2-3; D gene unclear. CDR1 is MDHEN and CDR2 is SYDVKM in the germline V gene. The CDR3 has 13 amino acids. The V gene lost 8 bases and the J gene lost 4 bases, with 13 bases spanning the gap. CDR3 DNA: TGTGCCAGCCGACTTTCTGCGGCAGATACGCAGTATTTT. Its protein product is CASRLSAADTQYF.

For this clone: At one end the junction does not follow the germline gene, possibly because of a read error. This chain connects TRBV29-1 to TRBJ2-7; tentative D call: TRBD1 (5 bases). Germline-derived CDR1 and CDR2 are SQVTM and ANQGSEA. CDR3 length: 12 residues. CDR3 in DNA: TGCAGCGTAGAAGGGGCCTCCTACGAGCAGTACTTC. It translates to CSVEGASYEQYF.

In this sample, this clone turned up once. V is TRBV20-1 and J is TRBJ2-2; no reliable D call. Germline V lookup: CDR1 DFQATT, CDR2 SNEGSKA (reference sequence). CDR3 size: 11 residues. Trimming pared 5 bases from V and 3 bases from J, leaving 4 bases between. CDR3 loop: CSALDTGELFF. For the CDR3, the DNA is TGCAGTGCTTTAGACACCGGGGAGCTGTTTTTT.

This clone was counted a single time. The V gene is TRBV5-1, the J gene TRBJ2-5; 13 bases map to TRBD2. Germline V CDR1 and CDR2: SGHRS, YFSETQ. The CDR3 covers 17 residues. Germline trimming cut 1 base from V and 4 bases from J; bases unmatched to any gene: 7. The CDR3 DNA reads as TGCGCCAGCAGCTTGAACAGCGGGACTAGCGGGACAGAGACCCAGTACTTC. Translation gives CASSLNSGTSGTETQYF.